What follows are 13 T cell receptor beta chains derived from one specimen sequenced in a study of metastatic and nonmetastatic thyroid tumors. Ahead of thyroid surgery, no patient had received treatment of any kind. TCRdb used MiXCR to call clones anew from the PCR reads. The data show 20,000 to 25,000 clones, 20% to 25% seen once. The sequenced sample consisted of adjacent normal tissue. The receptors derive from a female donor with papillary thyroid cancer or a benign thyroid nodule (not recorded which). Some clones in this sample may be carry-over from other donors' samples.

This clone came up a few times. DNA for the CDR3: TGTGCCAGCACACGGACACTTAGCTCCTACAATGAGCAGTTCTTC. Translated: CASTRTLSSYNEQFF. This rearrangement joins TRBV27 to TRBJ2-1, with a possible D match to TRBD1 (5 bases). The CDR3 loop spans 15 amino acids. Germline CDR1 and CDR2: MNHEY and SMNVEV (reference sequence). Trimming removed 7 bases from V and 0 bases from J, with 13 bases in between.

This clone has only a few counts. The genes are TRBV20-1 and TRBJ2-1; possibly TRBD1 for D (5 bases). Germline-derived CDR1 and CDR2 are DFQATT and SNEGSKA (reference sequence). V was cut by 6 bases and J by 2 bases, with 11 bases left in between. CDR3 length equals 13 residues. The CDR3 DNA reads TGCAGTGCGAAGCAGGGCCCCTACAATGAGCAGTTCTTC. It is translated as CSAKQGPYNEQFF.

This clone showed up many times. This chain connects TRBV19 to TRBJ2-2; possibly TRBD1 or TRBD2 for D (7 bases each). This CDR3 has 15 residues. Germline values: CDR1 LNHDA, CDR2 SQIVND (reference sequence). The V end lost 6 bases, the J end lost 5 bases, and 16 bases lay between the germline ends. The CDR3 loop is CASRETGRGTGELFF. The CDR3 nucleotides are TGTGCCAGTAGAGAGACAGGGAGGGGGACCGGGGAGCTGTTTTTT. Full variable domain (missing parts from reference TRBV19 and TRBJ2-2): DGGITQSPKYLFRKEGQNVTLSCEQNLNHDAMYWYRQDPGQGLRLIYYSQIVNDFQKGDIAEGYSVSREKKESFPLTVTSAQKNPTAFYLCASRETGRGTGELFFGEGSRLTVL.

This clone was observed many times. The rearrangement uses TRBV9 and TRBJ1-1, with D perhaps TRBD1 (5 bases). This CDR3 has 15 residues. Trimming left V 1 base short and J 3 bases short, with 13 bases between. Germline CDR1 reads SGDLS; CDR2 reads YYNGEE. CDR3 residues: CASSVTFWGDTEAFF. CDR3 DNA sequence: TGTGCCAGCAGCGTAACTTTTTGGGGGGACACTGAAGCTTTCTTT.

The sample holds a few counts of this clone. This chain links TRBV6-1 with TRBJ2-3, with a possible D match to TRBD2 (6 bases). Germline values: CDR1 MNHNS, CDR2 SASEGT. V lost 6 bases and J 4 bases, leaving 23 bases between the germline ends. The CDR3 has 17 amino acids. CDR3 sequence (DNA): TGTGCCAGCAGCCTGGGCAGCGCACTAGCTTGCTCAGATACGCAGTATTTT. Translating it yields CASSLGSALACSDTQYF.

Notes on this clone: The CDR3 does not end in the conserved phenylalanine or tryptophan, so this is likely a read error. V and J are TRBV5-1 and TRBJ2-2; maybe TRBD2 (7 bases). The CDR3 has 16 amino acids. V lost 0 bases and J lost 5, with 14 bases in between. Per the germline V gene, CDR1 is SGHRS and CDR2 is YFSETQ. Here the CDR3 DNA reads TGCGCCAGCAGCTTGGCCCGGAGGGGGGGAACCGGGGAGCTGTTTCTT. It translates to CASSLARRGGTGELFL.

By share of the sample, this clone is medium-sized. V usage is TRBV10-3 and J usage is TRBJ2-2; either TRBD1 or TRBD2 may supply D (5 bases each). V was cut by 6 bases and J by 7 bases, with 9 bases left in between. There are 12 residues in the CDR3. Germline V gene sequence: CDR1 ENHRY, CDR2 SYGVKD. The CDR3 sequence: CAIRRGGGELFF. Here the CDR3 DNA reads TGTGCCATCAGGAGGGGTGGCGGGGAGCTGTTTTTT.

The gene calls are TRBV19 and TRBJ2-3; possibly TRBD2 for D (7 bases). CDR3 length equals 15 residues. V was trimmed by 8 bases and J by 1 base, leaving 16 bases between them. CDR1 and CDR2 from the germline V gene are LNHDA and SQIVND (reference sequence). The CDR3 reads CASGRGYRRTDTQYF. The CDR3 nucleotides read TGTGCCAGTGGGAGGGGGTACAGGCGCACAGATACGCAGTATTTT.

This clone showed up just once. With a much larger clone just one base away, this may be a read error. The V gene is TRBV11-2, the J gene TRBJ2-6, with D possibly matching TRBD1 (6 bases). This CDR3 contains 18 residues. The V gene lost 10 bases and the J gene lost 2 bases, with 24 bases spanning the gap. Per the germline V gene, CDR1 is SGHAT and CDR2 is FQNNGV. The CDR3 sequence is CAIRGMDHRLPGANVLTF. The CDR3 DNA reads TGTGCCATCAGGGGAATGGACCATAGGCTCCCTGGGGCCAACGTCCTGACTTTC.

This clone came up many times. Here the CDR3 reads CASSLRQGAGYTF. The CDR3 DNA follows: TGTGCCAGCAGCCTTCGACAAGGCGCCGGCTACACCTTC. The chain couples TRBV3-1 to TRBJ1-2; no reliable D call. The CDR3 is 13 residues long. Trimming stripped 4 bases from V and 8 bases from J, with 14 bases between. Germline values: CDR1 LGHDT, CDR2 YNNKEL (reference sequence).

This clone has just a few counts. A much larger clone sits a single nucleotide away, making a read error possible. The rearrangement uses TRBV20-1 and TRBJ2-7, with D tentatively TRBD2 (7 bases). The CDR3 runs 14 residues. The germline CDR1 and CDR2 sequences are DFQATT and SNEGSKA (reference sequence). CDR3 DNA sequence: TGCAGTGCTAGGGAAAAGGGGGGGGCCTACGAGCGGTACTTC. It codes for CSAREKGGAYERYF.

This clone came up many times. J is TRBJ1-2 and V is TRBV20-1; 10 bases agree with TRBD1. Germline lookup yields CDR1 DFQATT and CDR2 SNEGSKA (reference sequence). The J segment lost 7 bases and the V segment lost 6 bases, leaving 5 bases of the junction unmatched. The CDR3 spans 12 residues. The DNA of the CDR3 is TGCAGTGCAACCGACAGGGGGCTTGGCTACACCTTC. Translating it yields CSATDRGLGYTF.

The gene calls are TRBV28 and TRBJ2-1; possible D gene TRBD1, 6 bases. Between the trimmed V and J ends, which lost 2 bases and 8 bases, there was a span of 16 bases. The CDR3 covers 15 residues. From germline, CDR1 is MDHEN and CDR2 SYDVKM. The CDR3 spells CASSLRQGWGYEQFF. CDR3 DNA sequence: TGTGCCAGCAGTTTACGGCAGGGGTGGGGGTATGAGCAGTTCTTC.